This T cell receptor beta chain was sequenced for a study of Graves' ophthalmopathy and Graves' hyperthyroidism (dated by TCRdb to the late 2010s). Looking at the study overall: Peripheral blood was collected at initial diagnosis, before any treatment. The study used TCR beta repertoire signatures to distinguish Graves' ophthalmopathy from Graves' hyperthyroidism and to predict progression to ophthalmopathy. In total, around 130 blood samples were TCR-sequenced: fewer than 50 ophthalmopathy, around 75 hyperthyroidism and some 17 hyperthyroidism-to-ophthalmopathy patients. To explore V-J signatures that separate ophthalmopathy from hyperthyroidism, a discovery set of approximately 100 patients was enrolled, consisting of about 45 with ophthalmopathy and under 65 with stable hyperthyroidism. An independent validation cohort comprised some 19 hyperthyroidism patients and roughly 15 patients who later progressed from hyperthyroidism to ophthalmopathy. T-cell repertoires of thyroid tissue and blood were compared in several hyperthyroidism patients. Once sampling was done, hyperthyroidism patients were given methimazole at a starting dose of 30 mg daily, while ophthalmopathy patients were given high-dose intravenous methylprednisolone.

Findings and caveats that apply to the study as a whole: In cross-validation, the 13-signature model distinguished ophthalmopathy from stable hyperthyroidism with approximately 85% sensitivity and about 81% specificity, and in the test set the corresponding values were roughly 80% and 76%. In validation, the model predicted ophthalmopathy progression with 55% to 71% sensitivity and less than 80% specificity; some twelve predicted patients were CT-confirmed with GO in a median of about 6.1 months. Most expanded thyroid clonotypes with a frequency above 0.001 also appeared in blood, which suggests that blood repertoires may reflect the immune response in the thyroid. Sample size was not statistically predetermined, and group allocation was not concealed from the investigators.

This clonotype occurred many times. It lacks a known antigen. No much larger clone is present one base from it, and per-base qualities are unavailable. CDR1 and CDR2 are drawn from the germline V gene (reference sequence): SEHNR, FQNEAQ. Compared with germline, V lacks 4 bases and J lacks 5 bases; bases without a gene match: 8. Its CDR3 holds 15 amino acids, cysteine through phenylalanine. Solely the CDR3 DNA is kept, with 45 bases framed from the first base. Ophthalmopathy patients had moderately to severely active disease, Clinical Activity Score of at least 3, NOSPECS grade of at least 4, and disease duration under 3 months. Patients with other autoimmune diseases, uncontrolled infections, pregnancy or lactation were excluded. Diagnosis relied on clinical symptoms, serum thyroxine, TRAb, thyroid ultrasound and orbital computed tomography. PBMCs were isolated from approximately 10 ml of fresh peripheral blood by Ficoll-Paque density gradient centrifugation. Total RNA was extracted using Trizol reagent, and RNA quality was checked on an Agilent 2100 Bioanalyzer.

For repertoire sequencing, TCR beta CDR3 regions were amplified from RNA transcripts. The first round was an RT-PCR using HTBI primers with the Qiagen OneStep RT-PCR kit, and this first round was followed by a second-round multiplex PCR, then size selection and purification. Libraries were sequenced paired-end with 100 bp reads on an Illumina HiSeq2000. In the authors' own workflow: SOAPnuke was used to process the reads, throwing out any read that had adapters, had uncalled bases, had a mean Phred below 15, or lacked an exact constant-primer or identifier match. COPE v1.2.5 was used to merge high-quality paired reads. Each unique nucleotide sequence was treated as a clonotype, and MiTCR v1.1 was used to align the clonotypes to the IMGT TRB V, D and J references. The analysis was limited to V-J combinations with a frequency above 0.0001, which together covered roughly 99% of the repertoires. For each V-J combination, a TCR clonal expansion and chaos score was defined as the ratio of F50 clonal expansion to chaos observed in the TCRdist matrix. Welch's t-statistics and random forest were used to reduce the features to some 13 V-J combinations, which were then used as input to a naive Bayes classifier. Thyroid-blood repertoire similarity was quantified with the Morisita-Horn index. TCRdb reanalyzed the raw reads on its own, using fastp at Q25 for trimming and MiXCR for clone calling, and kept in-frame beta chains. When rows share a CDR3 protein, they turn into one entry using the most common DNA and genes. TCRdb's processing, not the study's, gives the V and J calls here. This sample holds about 700,000 distinct CDR3 sequences; just over 40% were observed only once. Clones ranked in the top ten supply over 2.5% of the sample.

Here the chain combines TRBV7-9 and TRBJ2-7, with 10 bases in between that match TRBD1. The clonotype originates from an adult man with Graves' ophthalmopathy. The sequenced sample consisted of peripheral blood. The DNA sequence is given as TGTGCCAGCAGCTCGACCGGGACAGGGGACGACGAGCAGTACTTC. Its amino acids are CASSSTGTGDDEQYF.